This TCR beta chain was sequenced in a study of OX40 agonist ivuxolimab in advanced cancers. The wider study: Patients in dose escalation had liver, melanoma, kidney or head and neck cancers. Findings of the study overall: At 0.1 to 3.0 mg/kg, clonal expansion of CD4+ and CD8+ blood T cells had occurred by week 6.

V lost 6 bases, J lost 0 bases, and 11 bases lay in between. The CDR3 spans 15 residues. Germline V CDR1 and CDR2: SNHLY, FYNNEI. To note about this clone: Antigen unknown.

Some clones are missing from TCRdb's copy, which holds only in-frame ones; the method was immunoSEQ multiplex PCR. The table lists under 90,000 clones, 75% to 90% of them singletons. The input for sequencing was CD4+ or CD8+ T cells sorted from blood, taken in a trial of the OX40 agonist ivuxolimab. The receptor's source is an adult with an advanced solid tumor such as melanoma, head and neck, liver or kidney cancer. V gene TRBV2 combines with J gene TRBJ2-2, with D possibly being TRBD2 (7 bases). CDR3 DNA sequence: TGTGCCAGCAGGGGAGGGACATCGAACACCGGGGAGCTGTTTTTT. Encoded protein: CASRGGTSNTGELFF.